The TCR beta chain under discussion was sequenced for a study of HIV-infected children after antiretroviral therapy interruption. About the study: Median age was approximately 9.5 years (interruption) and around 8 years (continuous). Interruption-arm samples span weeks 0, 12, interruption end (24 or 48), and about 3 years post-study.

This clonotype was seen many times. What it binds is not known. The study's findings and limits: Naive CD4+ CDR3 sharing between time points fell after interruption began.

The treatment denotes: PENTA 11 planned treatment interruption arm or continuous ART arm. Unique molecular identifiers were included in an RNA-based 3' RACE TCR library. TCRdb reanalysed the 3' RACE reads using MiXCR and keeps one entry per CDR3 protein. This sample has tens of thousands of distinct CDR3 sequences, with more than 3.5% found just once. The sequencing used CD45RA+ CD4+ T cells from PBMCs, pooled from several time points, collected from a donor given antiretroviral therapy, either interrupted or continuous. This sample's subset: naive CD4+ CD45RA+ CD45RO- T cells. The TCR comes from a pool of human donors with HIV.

In DNA form, the CDR3 reads TGTGCCAGCAGCTTAGGGGTATTCGCCGACTACCCAAACACAGATACGCAGTATTTT. It translates to CASSLGVFADYPNTDTQYF. The rearrangement links TRBV11-3 to TRBJ2-3, with a possible D match to TRBD2 (5 bases). CDR1 is SGHNT and CDR2 is YENEEA in the germline V gene. Trimming left V 1 base short and J 2 bases short, with 22 bases between. The CDR3 covers 19 residues.